This T cell receptor beta chain was identified in a study of cytomegalovirus exposure and HLA in healthy donors (dated by TCRdb to about 2017). For the study in its entirety: According to an earlier analysis of around 600 of the donors, 150 million to 200 million T cells yielded roughly 100 million unique TCR beta sequences and about 300 Gb of sequence data. About 300 gigabases of sequencing data and tens of millions of unique TCR sequences were included in an early release covering under 650 HLA-typed donors. Among the approximately 420 genotyped donors, approximately 82% belonged to the genetic ancestry cluster associated with self-reported Caucasian donors. The aim of the study was to test whether cataloging public T cell receptors could identify signatures of past pathogen exposure. The study used immunosequencing to profile the T cell repertoires of 600 to 850 subjects and linked those repertoires to cytomegalovirus serostatus. Besides the first cohort of hundreds of subjects, a separate validation cohort made up of about 120 different subjects was used. To predict cytomegalovirus infection status, the study brought together high-throughput TCR immunosequencing, statistical association of individual TCRs with disease status, and machine learning. To study patterns of TCR occurrence, a later analysis re-analyzed previously published TCR beta repertoires from around 670 donors and added high-resolution HLA genotyping. The later analysis used no new phenotypic data to find candidate immune exposures, relying instead on TCR beta sequences and their occurrence across donors. In an earlier analysis of 587 of the donors, high-throughput TCR beta sequencing was used to judge whether each TCR beta V gene segment behaved as functional or pseudogenic. Donor age, sex, ethnicity and CMV serostatus were compiled alongside the repertoire data. Genome-wide SNP genotypes for about three fifths of the roughly 700 donors were used in a later genetic analysis, which treated that subset as a discovery cohort. Every discovery cohort repertoire had been produced on one sequencing platform. Class I and class II HLA loci were covered by the typing at four-digit resolution. The number of typed donors differed by locus: about 629-640 for A, B, C, DRB1 and DQB1; some 500 for DQA1; fewer than 610 for DPA1; and 400 to 480 for DPB1. Roughly five DR-DQ haplotypes were handled as single units for association and clustering, since linkage in the cohort was strong. Among 300 to 500 genotyped donors of the cohort, an average of approximately 240,000 unique TCR beta nucleotide sequences was sequenced per donor, of which 15% to 20% were non-productive. The paper's findings and limits, for the study overall: The classifier was reported to diagnose cytomegalovirus status with high specificity and sensitivity in both the original cohort and the validation cohort. Roughly uniform sequencing depth across donors was assumed in presence/absence analyses, although this assumption may not hold. A total of 150 or so TCR beta chains were listed by the study as associated with cytomegalovirus. Assigning TCR associations to individual alleles was difficult when HLA alleles, especially DR and DQ, strongly co-occurred. In an earlier analysis of around 500 of the donors, most TCR beta V segments appeared in productive rearrangements about 87% or about 30% of the time, broadly matching IMGT annotations. A later analysis reported that several top co-occurrence clusters appeared linked to parvovirus B19, influenza, CMV and Epstein-Barr virus. A further reported finding was that TCR beta sequences accurately predicted the HLA-A and HLA-B alleles for most subjects in the first cohort. In a later analysis, the rate of TCR association differed among HLA loci, with DRB1 alleles having the most associated TCRs and HLA-C alleles having the fewest. In a later analysis, HLA-associated TCR beta chains were found to be more clonally expanded and to have lower generation probabilities than equally common non-associated chains. A later genetic analysis associated a missense DCLRE1C variant with V-gene and J-gene trimming of TCR beta chains, and an independent cohort replicated the association. At a false discovery rate of 0.05, a later analysis linked around 15,000 TCR beta sequences to specific HLA alleles. Because HLA typing was missing for some donors at each locus, association tests included only the typed subset. Three of the identified cytomegalovirus-associated TCR beta chains were confirmed in vitro to be specific for cytomegalovirus antigens. Most TCR sequences were seen in very few donors, while some public TCRs were found in many individuals. Because counts were too low, 15 or so rarely observed V segments, including chromosome 9 orphons, were excluded from the earlier analysis of 587 of the donors. A cluster of highly shared sequence variants was judged likely to represent a technical artifact of the sequencing pipeline. Only TCR beta chains were sequenced in this cohort, and the absence of alpha or paired-chain data limited detectable features. Immune exposure information for the cohort was limited to CMV serostatus. Linkage disequilibrium might explain the correlated functional status among segregating V segments, but an unknown experimental factor could not be excluded. Most CMV-associated TCR beta chains appeared to be HLA-restricted in a later analysis, and the HLA associations seemed to be driven largely by CMV exposure. In a later genetic analysis, fewer N-insertions in productive TCRs were reported among donors in an Asian-associated ancestry cluster than the 666-donor mean. The authors suggested that the approach could potentially be generalized to other disease states and immunological phenotypes.

Library construction relied on the immunoSEQ multiplex PCR assay. For the multiplex PCR, a mixture combining 60 forward primers for TCR Vbeta segments and 13 reverse primers for TCR Jbeta segments was used. The CDR3 region of rearranged TCR beta genes was amplified from genomic DNA by a multiplex PCR assay. Amplified TCR beta libraries were sequenced as 87-base-pair reads on the Illumina HiSeq System. Under the source paper's analysis protocol: Across the 670 or so repertoires, a later analysis counted tens of millions of unique TCR beta chains, approximately 12 million of which were shared by at least two donors. Raw reads were error-corrected and collapsed into unique sequences by a nearest-neighbor algorithm in which closely related sequences were merged to remove PCR and sequencing errors. V, D and J gene segments were assigned by aligning CDR3 sequences to IMGT reference sequences. For a sequence to be retained, a match of at least six nucleotides was required to both a V gene segment and a J gene segment. A rearrangement counted as productive if the CDR3 had no stop codons and remained in frame with V and J, and every other rearrangement counted as non-productive. CDR3 was defined according to IMGT convention as the region running from the second conserved V-encoded cysteine to the conserved J-encoded phenylalanine. In an earlier analysis of 587 of the donors, sequences lacking an unambiguous match to a single V gene segment were excluded. In an earlier analysis of 587 of the donors, a V segment was called functional when productive rearrangements were above 56.7%, and segregating when the standard deviation between donors exceeded 5%. To diagnose cytomegalovirus status from the catalog of TCR beta chain sequences, a statistical classification framework was built. In a later analysis, V and J genes were assigned by comparing TCR nucleotide sequences against IMGT/GENE-DB human TR gene sequences. A later analysis assigned CDR3 sequences and most-parsimonious VDJ recombination scenarios with the TCRdist pipeline. In a later analysis, every TCR beta chain was defined by the combination of its CDR3 amino acid sequence and its V-gene family, and reads without a unique V-gene family were dropped. A later analysis removed 550 to 650 highly shared, low-generation-probability nucleotide sequences to deal with suspected cross-contamination and a sequencing artifact. In a later analysis, a clonal expansion index was calculated for each public chain from normalized within-repertoire ranks of inferred template counts. In a later analysis, generation probabilities were computed with a VDJ recombination model fitted to out-of-frame rearrangements, and the resulting probabilities were checked against IGoR. A later analysis scored TCR-TCR, TCR-HLA and TCR-CMV co-occurrence with hypergeometric tests, applying a repertoire-size bias correction to TCR pairs. To estimate false discovery rates, a later analysis permuted the HLA or CMV assignments 20 times. A later analysis grouped co-occurring TCRs with DBSCAN, adding TCRdist sequence similarity when clustering within HLA-allele-positive subsets. Co-occurrence clustering excluded repertoires with fewer than 30,000 or more than 120,000 public chains, plus five with anomalous nucleotide sharing. The clones in this table, taken by TCRdb from immuneACCESS, are in-frame only. Not every clone is retained; where verified, under half of the shortfall comes from an unresolved V gene, and the cause of the rest is unknown. V, J and clone size derive from that table, while D and trimming were established from the DNA sequence. The sample records about 250,000 clones, 72% of which are singletons. The biggest ten clones account for under 3% of the sample.

The cohort consisted of 650 to 700 healthy bone marrow donors. At the time of sampling, all cohort members were nominally healthy, though unrecorded immune exposures were likely present. The donor was CMV seronegative and belonged to the group of around 350 seronegative cohort members. A peripheral blood sample was collected from each donor, and TCR beta sequencing was performed on peripheral blood mononuclear cells. The Qiagen DNeasy Blood Extraction Kit was used to extract genomic DNA from the blood cell samples. With respect to this clone: Its antigen target is currently unknown. No much larger clonotype is one base removed from it; base qualities were not supplied.

The TCR comes from a female donor in good health and CMV-seronegative. Sequenced sample: PBMCs.

The CDR3 corresponds to CASSLEGQNNSPLHF. The sequenced DNA is TGTGCCAGCAGCTTAGAGGGACAGAATAATTCACCCCTCCACTTT. In this chain, TRBV7-2 is recombined with TRBJ1-6, with 7 junctional bases fitting TRBD1. Counted from cysteine to phenylalanine, this CDR3 has 15 amino acids. Only the CDR3 part of the read is kept: 45 bases, read in frame from the first base. V trim: 1 base; J trim: 5 bases; unmatched bases: 2. The germline V gene provides CDR1 SGHTA and CDR2 FQGNSA. The variable domain in full, with residues beyond the CDR3 obtained from the reference TRBV7-2 and TRBJ1-6 genes, is GAGVSQSPSNKVTEKGKDVELRCDPISGHTALYWYRQSLGQGLEFLIYFQGNSAPDKSGLPSDRFSAERTGGSVSTLTIQRTQQEDSAVYLCASSLEGQNNSPLHFGNGTRLTVT.